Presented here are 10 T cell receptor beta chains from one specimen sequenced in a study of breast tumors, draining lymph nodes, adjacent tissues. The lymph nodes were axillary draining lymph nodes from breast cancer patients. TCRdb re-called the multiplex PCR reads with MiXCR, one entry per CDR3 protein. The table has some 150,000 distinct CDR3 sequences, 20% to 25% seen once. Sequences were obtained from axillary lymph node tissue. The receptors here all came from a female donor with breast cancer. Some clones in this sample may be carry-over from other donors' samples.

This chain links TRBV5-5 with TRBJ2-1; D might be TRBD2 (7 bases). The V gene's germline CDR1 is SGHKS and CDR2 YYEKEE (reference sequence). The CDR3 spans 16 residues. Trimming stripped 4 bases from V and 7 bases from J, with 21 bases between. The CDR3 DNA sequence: TGTGCCAGCAGCGCGTGGGGGAGGGGGGGCGGGAATGAGCAGTTCTTC. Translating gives CASSAWGRGGGNEQFF.

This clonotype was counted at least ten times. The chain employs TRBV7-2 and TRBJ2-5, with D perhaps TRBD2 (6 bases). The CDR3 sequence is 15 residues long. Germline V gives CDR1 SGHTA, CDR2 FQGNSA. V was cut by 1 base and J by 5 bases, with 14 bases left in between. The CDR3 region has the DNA TGTGCCAGCAGCTTAGGGGGACTCAATGGGGAGACCCAGTACTTC. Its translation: CASSLGGLNGETQYF.

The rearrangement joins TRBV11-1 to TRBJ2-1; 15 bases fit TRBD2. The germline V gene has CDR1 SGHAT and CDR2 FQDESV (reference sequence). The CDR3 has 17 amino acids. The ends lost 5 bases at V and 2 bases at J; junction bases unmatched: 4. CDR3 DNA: TGTGCCAGCAGCACGGGACTAGCGGGAGGTGCCTACAATGAGCAGTTCTTC. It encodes CASSTGLAGGAYNEQFF.

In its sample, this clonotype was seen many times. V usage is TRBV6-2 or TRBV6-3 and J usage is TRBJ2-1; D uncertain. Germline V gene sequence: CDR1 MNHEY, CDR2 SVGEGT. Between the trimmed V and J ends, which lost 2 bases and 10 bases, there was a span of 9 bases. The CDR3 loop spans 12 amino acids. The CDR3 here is CASSYDTPEQFF. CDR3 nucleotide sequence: TGTGCCAGCAGTTACGACACACCCGAGCAGTTCTTC.

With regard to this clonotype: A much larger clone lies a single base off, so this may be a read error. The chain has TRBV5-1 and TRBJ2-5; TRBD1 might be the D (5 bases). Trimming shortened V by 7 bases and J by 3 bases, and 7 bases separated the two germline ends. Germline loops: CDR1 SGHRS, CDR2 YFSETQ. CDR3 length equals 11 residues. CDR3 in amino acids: CASGHEETQYF. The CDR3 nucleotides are TGCGCCAGCGGACATGAAGAGACCCAGTACTTC. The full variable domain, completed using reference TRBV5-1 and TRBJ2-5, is KAGVTQTPRYLIKTRGQQVTLSCSPISGHRSVSWYQQTPGQGLQFLFEYFSETQRNKGNFPGRFSGRQFSNSRSEMNVSTLELGDSALYLCASGHEETQYFGPGTRLLVL.

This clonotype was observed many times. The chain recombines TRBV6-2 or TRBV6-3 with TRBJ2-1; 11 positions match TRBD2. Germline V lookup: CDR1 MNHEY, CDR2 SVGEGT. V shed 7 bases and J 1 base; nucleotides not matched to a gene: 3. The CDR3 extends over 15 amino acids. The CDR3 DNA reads TGTGCCAGCACCACTAGCGGGAGATCCTACAATGAGCAGTTCTTC. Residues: CASTTSGRSYNEQFF.

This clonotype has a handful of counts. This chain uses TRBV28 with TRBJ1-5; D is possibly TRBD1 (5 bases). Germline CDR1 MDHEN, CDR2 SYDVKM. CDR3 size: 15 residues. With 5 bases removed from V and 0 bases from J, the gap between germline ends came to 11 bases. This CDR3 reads CASSEGRLSNQPQHF. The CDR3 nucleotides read TGTGCCAGCAGTGAGGGACGGCTTAGCAATCAGCCCCAGCATTTT.

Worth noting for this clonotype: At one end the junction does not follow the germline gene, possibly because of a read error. DNA for the CDR3: TGTGCCGGCAGTCCCTTGGCGGGAGACCTGGACGAGCAGTACTTC. This translates into CAGSPLAGDLDEQYF. The V and J genes are TRBV28 and TRBJ2-7, with TRBD2 matching over 7 bases. The germline CDR1 and CDR2 sequences are MDHEN and SYDVKM. The CDR3 extends over 15 amino acids.

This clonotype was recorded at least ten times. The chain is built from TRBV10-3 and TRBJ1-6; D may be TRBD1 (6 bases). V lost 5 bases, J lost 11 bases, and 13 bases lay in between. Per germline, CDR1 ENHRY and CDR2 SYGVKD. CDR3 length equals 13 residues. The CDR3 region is CAISWDNGAPLHF. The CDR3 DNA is TGTGCCATCAGTTGGGACAATGGGGCACCCCTCCACTTT.

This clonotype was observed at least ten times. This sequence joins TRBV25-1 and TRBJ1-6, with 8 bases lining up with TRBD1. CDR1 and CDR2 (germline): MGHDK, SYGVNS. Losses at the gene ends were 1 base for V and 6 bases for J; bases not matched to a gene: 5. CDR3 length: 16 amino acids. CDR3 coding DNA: TGTGCCAGCAGTGAATGGGGGACAGGTGGTAATTCACCCCTCCACTTT. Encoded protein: CASSEWGTGGNSPLHF. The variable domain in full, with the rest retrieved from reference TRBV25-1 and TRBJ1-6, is EADIYQTPRYLVIGTGKKITLECSQTMGHDKMYWYQQDPGMELHLIHYSYGVNSTEKGDLSSESTVSRIRTEHFPLTLESARPSHTSQYLCASSEWGTGGNSPLHFGNGTRLTVT.